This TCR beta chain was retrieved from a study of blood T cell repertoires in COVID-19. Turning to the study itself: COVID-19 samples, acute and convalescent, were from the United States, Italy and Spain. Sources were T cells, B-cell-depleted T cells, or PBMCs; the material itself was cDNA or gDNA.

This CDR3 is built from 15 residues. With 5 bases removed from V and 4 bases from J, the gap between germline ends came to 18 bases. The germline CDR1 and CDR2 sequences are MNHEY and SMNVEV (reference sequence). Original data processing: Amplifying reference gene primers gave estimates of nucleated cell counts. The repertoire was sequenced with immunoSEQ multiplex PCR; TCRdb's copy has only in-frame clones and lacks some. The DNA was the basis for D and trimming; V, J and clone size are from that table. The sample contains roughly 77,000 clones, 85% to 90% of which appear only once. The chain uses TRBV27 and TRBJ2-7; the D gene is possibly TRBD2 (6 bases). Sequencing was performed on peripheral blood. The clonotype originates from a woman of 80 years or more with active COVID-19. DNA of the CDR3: TGTGCCAGCAGTCCTACTCCGGGACTGAGATACGAGCAGTACTTC. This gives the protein CASSPTPGLRYEQYF.